The 27 T cell receptor beta chains in this list originate from one sample, sequenced in a study of CD8 T cells in ankylosing spondylitis. TCRdb fed the 5' RACE reads into MiXCR, producing one record per CDR3 protein. The sample yields 250,000 to 300,000 distinct CDR3 sequences, 20% seen once. The specimen was blood, either unsorted or a sorted T cell fraction (not recorded which). The receptors originated from a male donor with ankylosing spondylitis or in good health (not recorded which).

The chain carries TRBV3-1 and TRBJ1-5, with unresolved D. CDR1 is LGHDT, CDR2 YNNKEL, per germline (reference sequence). The CDR3 runs 15 residues. V was cut by 0 bases and J by 1 base, with 7 bases left in between. The CDR3 DNA follows: TGTGCCAGCAGCCAAGATTCGGGAAGCAATCAGCCCCAGCATTTT. The encoded protein is CASSQDSGSNQPQHF.

This clonotype was counted a single time. This chain connects TRBV25-1 to TRBJ1-6; TRBD1 agrees at 7 bases. The junction had 5 bases not matched to a gene; V was cut back by 10 bases and J by 5 bases. The length of the CDR3 is 13 residues. In germline, CDR1 is MGHDK, CDR2 SYGVNS. CDR3 nucleotide sequence: TGTGCCACTACACAGGGGAATAATTCACCCCTCCACTTT. This sequence encodes CATTQGNNSPLHF.

This clonotype was seen more than once but under ten times. The chain combines TRBV5-1 with TRBJ2-3, with D tentatively TRBD2 (6 bases). CDR3 length: 14 amino acids. Looked up from germline, CDR1 is SGHRS and CDR2 is YFSETQ. Trimming removed 4 bases at V and 4 bases at J, with 13 bases between. CDR3 coding DNA: TGCGCCAGCAGCCCAGGACTACAGTCAGATACGCAGTATTTT. Translated, it gives CASSPGLQSDTQYF.

The genes are TRBV20-1 and TRBJ2-7; 7 bases match TRBD2. The V gene's germline CDR1 is DFQATT and CDR2 SNEGSKA (reference sequence). This CDR3 is built from 12 residues. Trimming took 5 bases from V and 1 from J; bases not matched to a gene: 2. The CDR3: CSASRGSYEQYV. The CDR3 coding sequence is TGCAGTGCTTCGCGGGGGTCCTACGAGCAGTACGTC.

The V gene is TRBV7-8, the J gene TRBJ1-1, with 8 nucleotides matching TRBD1. Losses at the gene ends were 3 bases for V and 4 bases for J; bases not matched to a gene: 4. The CDR3 spans 14 residues. Germline values: CDR1 SGHVS, CDR2 FQNEAQ. The DNA of the CDR3 is TGTGCCAGCAGCTTGGGACAGGACCTCACTGAAGCTTTCTTT. It specifies CASSLGQDLTEAFF.

The table lists this clonotype with a few counts. This chain connects TRBV19 to TRBJ2-1; D call uncertain. Germline CDR1 is LNHDA and CDR2 is SQIVND (reference sequence). The CDR3 has 16 residues. Deletions cut 7 bases from V and 0 bases from J, with 16 bases between. CDR3 region: CASTPPGFGSYNEQFF. CDR3 DNA sequence: TGTGCCAGTACCCCCCCGGGTTTTGGCTCCTACAATGAGCAGTTCTTC.

The chain has TRBV7-9 and TRBJ1-1, with D maybe TRBD1 (5 bases). The CDR3 loop spans 14 amino acids. CDR1 SEHNR and CDR2 FQNEAQ come from the germline V gene (reference sequence). Trimming removed 5 bases from V and 5 bases from J, with 15 bases in between. CDR3 loop: CASSPEGISTEAFF. In DNA, the CDR3 is TGTGCCAGCAGCCCGGAGGGGATCTCTACTGAAGCTTTCTTT.

This clonotype was seen ten or more times. The chain uses TRBV6-5 and TRBJ2-4; D might be TRBD1 (6 bases). Germline CDR1 and CDR2: MNHEY and SVGAGI. CDR3 length equals 19 residues. V was pared by 0 bases and J by 1 base, with 19 bases between. DNA of the CDR3: TGTGCCAGCAGTTACTCGCCCCCTACAGGGAGTGGGGCCAAAAACATTCAGTACTTC. It translates to CASSYSPPTGSGAKNIQYF.

A few counts support this clonotype. This chain joins TRBV20-1 and TRBJ1-2; D is uncertain. The ends were cut back, 6 bases at V and 0 bases at J, with 8 bases in the middle. The germline V gene has CDR1 DFQATT and CDR2 SNEGSKA (reference sequence). The CDR3 extends over 12 amino acids. This chain's CDR3 is CSAQQANYGYTF. In nucleotides, the CDR3 is TGCAGTGCGCAGCAAGCTAACTATGGCTACACCTTC.

Regarding this clonotype: With a much larger clone just one base away, this may be a read error. The rearrangement links TRBV7-2 to TRBJ2-1, with 12 bases identical to TRBD2. Looked up from germline, CDR1 is SGHTA and CDR2 is FQGNSA. The CDR3 runs 16 residues. Here the CDR3 reads CVSSLASGRVHNEQFF. In nucleotides, the CDR3 is TGTGTCAGCAGCTTAGCTAGCGGGAGGGTCCACAATGAGCAGTTCTTC.

There are a few counts of this clonotype. V is TRBV7-9 and J is TRBJ2-4, with no clear D. The CDR3 covers 17 residues. V lost 5 bases, J lost 1 base, and 18 bases lay in between. CDR1 is SEHNR and CDR2 is FQNEAQ in the germline V gene (reference sequence). The CDR3 loop is CASSPAPGLVAKNIQYF. The CDR3, as DNA: TGTGCCAGCAGCCCTGCCCCTGGGTTGGTGGCCAAAAACATTCAGTACTTC.

This chain uses TRBV18 with TRBJ2-7; D is tentatively TRBD1 or TRBD2 (5 bases each). V dropped 3 bases and J dropped 7 bases, with 13 bases sitting between them. This CDR3 is built from 13 residues. Per germline, CDR1 KGHSH and CDR2 LQKENI. The CDR3 loop is CASSPTGHGEQYV. The CDR3 nucleotides read TGTGCCAGCTCACCGACGGGGCATGGAGAGCAGTACGTC.

V is TRBV29-1 and J is TRBJ2-5; 8 bases are a match to TRBD1. Germline CDR1 and CDR2: SQVTM and ANQGSEA. The CDR3 length is 16 residues. The ends lost 5 bases at V and 0 bases at J; junction bases unmatched: 11. CDR3: CSVRGQGARNQETQYF. The CDR3 DNA sequence: TGCAGCGTTCGAGGACAGGGCGCAAGGAACCAAGAGACCCAGTACTTC.

In regard to this clonotype: One end of the junction does not line up with germline, which may come from a read error. This chain connects TRBV5-6 to TRBJ1-2; 10 bases map to TRBD1. This CDR3 is built from 16 residues. CDR1 is SGHDT and CDR2 is YYEEEE in the germline V gene. The CDR3 bases are TGTGCCAGCAGTTTGGACAGGGGGGCATCTAACTATGGCTACACCTTC. Translated: CASSLDRGASNYGYTF.

Ten or more counts support this clonotype. The rearrangement links TRBV9 to TRBJ2-5; D gene unclear. There are 13 residues in the CDR3. V lost 4 bases, J lost 4 bases, and 11 bases lay in between. Per germline, CDR1 SGDLS and CDR2 YYNGEE. In DNA form, the CDR3 reads TGTGCCAGCAGCCAAGAGCCGTCAGAGACCCAGTACTTC. Translation: CASSQEPSETQYF.

The V and J genes are TRBV5-1 and TRBJ2-5; possible D gene TRBD1, 6 bases. The CDR3 has 13 amino acids. Germline lookup yields CDR1 SGHRS and CDR2 YFSETQ. V dropped 4 bases and J dropped 4 bases, with 11 bases sitting between them. CDR3 amino acids: CASSAQGAETQYF. The CDR3 nucleotides are TGCGCCAGCAGCGCACAGGGCGCAGAGACCCAGTACTTC. Filled out from reference TRBV5-1 and TRBJ2-5, the complete variable domain reads KAGVTQTPRYLIKTRGQQVTLSCSPISGHRSVSWYQQTPGQGLQFLFEYFSETQRNKGNFPGRFSGRQFSNSRSEMNVSTLELGDSALYLCASSAQGAETQYFGPGTRLLVL.

This clonotype was seen a few times. The CDR3: CSALGRAGGTLRYNEQFF. The CDR3, as DNA: TGCAGTGCCCTAGGGCGAGCGGGAGGCACCTTGCGATACAATGAGCAGTTCTTC. The chain links TRBV20-1 to TRBJ2-1; 9 bases agree with TRBD2. Looked up from germline, CDR1 is DFQATT and CDR2 is SNEGSKA (reference sequence). V lost 6 bases to trimming and J lost 4 bases; unmatched junction nucleotides: 19. The CDR3 is 18 residues long.

This chain connects TRBV27 to TRBJ1-5, with 7 bases lining up with TRBD1. V lost 0 bases and J lost 2; bases outside the gene matches: 4. Germline V gives CDR1 MNHEY, CDR2 SMNVEV (reference sequence). The CDR3 runs 16 residues. CDR3 sequence: CASSLSTGLGNQPQHF. Written as DNA, the CDR3 is TGTGCCAGCAGTTTATCGACAGGGTTAGGCAATCAGCCCCAGCATTTT.

The rearrangement links TRBV5-1 to TRBJ2-1, with 7 bases fitting TRBD2. Looked up from germline, CDR1 is SGHRS and CDR2 is YFSETQ. This CDR3 has 14 amino acids. The J segment lost 9 bases and the V segment lost 4 bases, leaving 10 bases of the junction unmatched. The DNA for the CDR3 is TGCGCCAGCAGCCTGATGACTAGCTCGGGTGAGCAGTTCTTC. Translating it yields CASSLMTSSGEQFF.

This clonotype has a count of ten or more. CDR3 coding DNA: TGTGCCAGCAGCCCTGAGCGACAAGAGCAGTTCTTC. It encodes CASSPERQEQFF. The chain carries TRBV7-8 and TRBJ2-1; D gene ambiguous. The CDR3 covers 12 residues. CDR1 and CDR2 (germline): SGHVS, FQNEAQ. Trimming pared 5 bases from V and 10 bases from J, leaving 12 bases between.

The rearrangement links TRBV20-1 to TRBJ2-2; maybe TRBD2 (5 bases). This CDR3 is built from 16 residues. The germline V and J ends were trimmed by 3 bases and 4 bases, with 18 bases remaining between them. The germline V gene has CDR1 DFQATT and CDR2 SNEGSKA (reference sequence). CDR3 loop: CSASEPGRGSTGELFF. DNA for the CDR3: TGCAGTGCTAGTGAGCCCGGTAGAGGGAGCACCGGGGAGCTGTTTTTT.

This clonotype has just a few counts. The chain employs TRBV11-2 and TRBJ1-4, with TRBD1 matching over 8 bases. The germline V gene encodes CDR1 SGHAT and CDR2 FQNNGV. This CDR3 region has 15 residues. With 5 bases clipped from V and 4 bases from J, the junction kept 6 bases outside the gene matches. CDR3 sequence reads: CASSPRTGINEKLFF. CDR3 DNA: TGTGCCAGCAGCCCGCGGACAGGGATTAATGAAAAACTGTTTTTT.

In this sample, this clonotype turned up many times. The gene calls are TRBV6-2 or TRBV6-3 and TRBJ2-2, with 8 nucleotides matching TRBD1. The V gene end was trimmed by 6 bases and the J gene end by 3 bases; junction bases not matched to a gene: 9. Per germline, CDR1 MNHEY and CDR2 SVGEGT. This CDR3 is 16 amino acids long. The CDR3 sequence: CASRTRQGTYTGELFF. CDR3 bases: TGTGCCAGCAGGACTAGACAGGGGACATACACCGGGGAGCTGTTTTTT.

This clonotype was detected many times. The chain recombines TRBV12-3 or TRBV12-4 with TRBJ2-1; D gene uncertain. This CDR3 is 12 amino acids long. V lost 7 bases, J lost 3 bases, and 7 bases lay in between. The CDR3 coding sequence is TGTGCCAGCACCTCGGGCTACAATGAGCAGTTCTTC. Translating gives CASTSGYNEQFF.

This chain uses TRBV5-1 with TRBJ1-4; TRBD1 aligns across 7 bases. This CDR3 spans 15 amino acids. Germline CDR1 SGHRS, CDR2 YFSETQ. Trimming at V came to 4 bases and at J to 7 bases, leaving 10 bases not matched to a gene. The CDR3 loop reads CASSRQGEPLEKLFF. The CDR3, as DNA: TGCGCCAGCAGCAGACAGGGAGAACCCCTTGAAAAACTGTTTTTT.

The gene calls are TRBV11-2 and TRBJ2-3; 11 positions agree with TRBD2. Germline CDR1 SGHAT, CDR2 FQNNGV. CDR3 length: 19 amino acids. J lost 0 bases, V lost 1 base, and 9 bases had no gene match. The CDR3 protein is CASSLVGSGGGLSTDTQYF. The CDR3 DNA reads TGTGCCAGCAGCTTAGTTGGTAGCGGGGGGGGTCTTAGCACAGATACGCAGTATTTT.

The gene calls are TRBV5-1 and TRBJ2-3, with D perhaps assigned TRBD1 or TRBD2 (5 bases each). Between the trimmed V and J ends, which lost 0 bases and 2 bases, there was a span of 13 bases. Germline V gene lookup returns CDR1 SGHRS and CDR2 YFSETQ. There are 16 residues in the CDR3. The CDR3 DNA sequence: TGCGCCAGCAGCTTGGACGACAGTCTAGCCACAGATACGCAGTATTTT. Translated, it gives CASSLDDSLATDTQYF.